These T cell receptor beta chains were read from a single sample in a study of shared clonotypes between healthy human individuals. This table comes from immunoSEQ multiplex PCR, and its TCRdb copy is limited to in-frame clones, with some not included. The sample has over 850,000 clones, 75% to 80% seen once. Material for sequencing was memory CD4+ T cells from PBMCs. These receptors originate from a man aged 18 to 30 in good health. Some clones in this sample may be carry-over from other donors' samples. Both conserved end residues are part of each CDR3. Each record gives: clone size, V gene, CDR3 protein. Clone size is shown for a subset of rows, as once, few, many or a class of expanded clone.

abundance: once; v_gene: TRBV5-1; CDR3aa: CASSWDIASNTGELFF
abundance: .; v_gene: TRBV7-6; CDR3aa: CASSLLMNTEAFF
abundance: .; v_gene: TRBV5-1; CDR3aa: CASSPTSGNTIYF
abundance: .; v_gene: TRBV7-2; CDR3aa: CASSLLWGNEQFF
abundance: .; v_gene: TRBV7-9; CDR3aa: CASSFRQSSTEAFF
abundance: .; v_gene: TRBV7-2; CDR3aa: CASSAGLARGGELFF
abundance: few; v_gene: TRBV14; CDR3aa: CASSHQETQYF
abundance: .; v_gene: TRBV5-1; CDR3aa: CASSPSPGVGNTIYF
abundance: .; v_gene: TRBV27; CDR3aa: CASRLAEPAYEQYF
abundance: few; v_gene: TRBV25-1; CDR3aa: CASSDGSGTPSSYEQYF
abundance: .; v_gene: TRBV5-8; CDR3aa: CASSFSFSLEAFF
abundance: once; v_gene: TRBV5-6; CDR3aa: CASSLAGSDYGYTF
abundance: .; v_gene: TRBV27; CDR3aa: CASSLRAATTDTQYF
abundance: .; v_gene: TRBV14; CDR3aa: CASSRLAAPYEQYF
abundance: .; v_gene: TRBV28; CDR3aa: CASSSSTGGYNTEAFF
abundance: .; v_gene: TRBV12-5; CDR3aa: CASGRGLAGLTDTQYF
abundance: once; v_gene: TRBV28; CDR3aa: CASSFVLGQGTSEQYF
abundance: .; v_gene: TRBV7-9; CDR3aa: CASSIAGTGGTGELFF
abundance: .; v_gene: TRBV7-2; CDR3aa: CASSQGSNYEQYF
abundance: .; v_gene: TRBV5-1; CDR3aa: CASSFGDREKLFF
abundance: .; v_gene: TRBV7-3; CDR3aa: CASSPTGGNQPQHF
abundance: .; v_gene: TRBV4-2; CDR3aa: CASSPSGQGRFTGNTIYF
abundance: .; v_gene: TRBV18; CDR3aa: CASSTPGLAGGTQYF
abundance: .; v_gene: TRBV5-1; CDR3aa: CASSPTGERNGYTF
abundance: few; v_gene: TRBV13; CDR3aa: CASSLTSGSYNEQFF
abundance: few; v_gene: TRBV28; CDR3aa: CASSLPLGGPGELFF
abundance: .; v_gene: TRBV7-9; CDR3aa: CGGLAGDAGELFF
abundance: .; v_gene: TRBV18; CDR3aa: CASSPISGYTDTQYF
abundance: once; v_gene: TRBV30; CDR3aa: CAWSGDSINTIYF
abundance: .; v_gene: TRBV5-6; CDR3aa: CASSYRTSGSRGDTQYF
abundance: .; v_gene: TRBV4-3; CDR3aa: CASSLGGLPQETQYF
abundance: .; v_gene: TRBV5-4; CDR3aa: CASSWVGTSTDTQYF
abundance: .; v_gene: TRBV7-2; CDR3aa: CASSSQRSSYEQYF
abundance: .; v_gene: TRBV7-2; CDR3aa: CASSRLSGNTIYF
abundance: few; v_gene: TRBV4-1; CDR3aa: CASSTPGLGPYNEQFF
abundance: .; v_gene: TRBV28; CDR3aa: CASIADRAVGNYGYTF
abundance: once; v_gene: TRBV5-6; CDR3aa: CASSFGVQNEKLFF
abundance: .; v_gene: TRBV18; CDR3aa: CASSPTGGEQYF
abundance: few; v_gene: TRBV9; CDR3aa: CASNPRGDAYNEQFF
abundance: few; v_gene: TRBV2; CDR3aa: CASSEGRITEKLFF
abundance: .; v_gene: TRBV5-4; CDR3aa: CASSSPGTSGSSYNEQFF
abundance: .; v_gene: TRBV5-1; CDR3aa: CASSLDGPQSSYEQYF
abundance: .; v_gene: TRBV5-1; CDR3aa: CASSGGLQTEAFF
abundance: .; v_gene: TRBV6-4; CDR3aa: CASSTDRNQPQHF
abundance: few; v_gene: TRBV7-2; CDR3aa: CASSLYRLAVDEQYF
abundance: .; v_gene: TRBV7-9; CDR3aa: CASSEGGTGNTGELFF
abundance: many; v_gene: TRBV5-4; CDR3aa: CASSLHRLAGSNEQFF
abundance: .; v_gene: TRBV4-1; CDR3aa: CASSQGEGQPQHF
abundance: .; v_gene: TRBV5-5; CDR3aa: CASSLLRAGGHEKLFF
abundance: .; v_gene: TRBV11-2; CDR3aa: CASMVAGGHEQYF
abundance: .; v_gene: TRBV19; CDR3aa: CASSIWVLAGRTGELFF
abundance: .; v_gene: TRBV11-3; CDR3aa: CASSAGTEEAFF
abundance: .; v_gene: TRBV7-3; CDR3aa: CASSRREGALGEQFF
abundance: .; v_gene: TRBV19; CDR3aa: CASTPRENTGELFF